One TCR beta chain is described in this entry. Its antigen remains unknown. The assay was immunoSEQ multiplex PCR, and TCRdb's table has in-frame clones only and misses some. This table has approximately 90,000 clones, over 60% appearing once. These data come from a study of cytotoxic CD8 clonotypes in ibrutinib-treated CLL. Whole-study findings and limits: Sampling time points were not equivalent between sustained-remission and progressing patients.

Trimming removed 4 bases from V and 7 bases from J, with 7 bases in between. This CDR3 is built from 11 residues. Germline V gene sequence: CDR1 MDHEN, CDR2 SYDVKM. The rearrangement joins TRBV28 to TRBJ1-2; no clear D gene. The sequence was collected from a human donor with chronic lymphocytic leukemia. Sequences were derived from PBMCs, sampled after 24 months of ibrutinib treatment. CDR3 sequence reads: CASSSGPGYTF. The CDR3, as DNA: TGTGCCAGCAGTTCCGGGCCTGGCTACACCTTC.